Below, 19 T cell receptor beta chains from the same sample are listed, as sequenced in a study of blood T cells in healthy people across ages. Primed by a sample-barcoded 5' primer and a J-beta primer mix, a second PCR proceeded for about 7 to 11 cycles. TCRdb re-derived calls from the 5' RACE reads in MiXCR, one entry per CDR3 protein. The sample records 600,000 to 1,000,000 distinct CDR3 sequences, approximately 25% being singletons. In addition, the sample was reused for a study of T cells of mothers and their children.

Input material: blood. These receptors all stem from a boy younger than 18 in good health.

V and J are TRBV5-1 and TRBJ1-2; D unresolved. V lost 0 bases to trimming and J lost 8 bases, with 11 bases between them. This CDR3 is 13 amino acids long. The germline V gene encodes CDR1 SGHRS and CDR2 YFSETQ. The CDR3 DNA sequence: TGCGCCAGCAGCTTGGGGAAGGGAAGCGGCTACACCTTC. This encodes CASSLGKGSGYTF.

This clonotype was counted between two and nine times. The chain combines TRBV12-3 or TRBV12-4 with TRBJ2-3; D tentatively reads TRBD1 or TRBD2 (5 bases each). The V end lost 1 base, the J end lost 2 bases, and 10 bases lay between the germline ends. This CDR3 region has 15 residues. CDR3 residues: CASSLGGRITDTQYF. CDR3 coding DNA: TGTGCCAGCAGTTTAGGGGGACGGATCACAGATACGCAGTATTTT.

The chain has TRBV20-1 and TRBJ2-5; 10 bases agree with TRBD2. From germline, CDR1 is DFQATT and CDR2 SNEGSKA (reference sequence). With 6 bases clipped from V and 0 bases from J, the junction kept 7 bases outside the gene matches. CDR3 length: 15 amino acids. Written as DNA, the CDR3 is TGCAGTGCGAAGGAACTAGCGGGATACCAAGAGACCCAGTACTTC. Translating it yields CSAKELAGYQETQYF.

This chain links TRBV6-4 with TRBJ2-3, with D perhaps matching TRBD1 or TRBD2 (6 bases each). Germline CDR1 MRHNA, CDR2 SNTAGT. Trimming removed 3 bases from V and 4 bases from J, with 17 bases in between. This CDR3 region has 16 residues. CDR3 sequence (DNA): TGTGCCAGCAGTGAAAGGGGAACGGGGGCGCCAGATACGCAGTATTTT. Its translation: CASSERGTGAPDTQYF.

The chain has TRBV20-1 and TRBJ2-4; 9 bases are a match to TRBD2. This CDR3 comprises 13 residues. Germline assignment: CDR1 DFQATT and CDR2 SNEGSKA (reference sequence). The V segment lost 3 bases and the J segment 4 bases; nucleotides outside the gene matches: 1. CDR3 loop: CSARREGKNIQYF. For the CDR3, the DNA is TGCAGTGCTAGGCGGGAGGGAAAAAACATTCAGTACTTC.

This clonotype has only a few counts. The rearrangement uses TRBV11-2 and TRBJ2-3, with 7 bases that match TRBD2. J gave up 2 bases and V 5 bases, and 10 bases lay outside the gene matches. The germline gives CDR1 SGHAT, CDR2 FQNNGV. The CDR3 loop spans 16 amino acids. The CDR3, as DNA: TGTGCCAGCAGCCGCCTAGCGGACCACTCCACAGATACGCAGTATTTT. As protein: CASSRLADHSTDTQYF. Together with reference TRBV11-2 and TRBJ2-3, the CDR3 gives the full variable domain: EAGVAQSPRYKIIEKRQSVAFWCNPISGHATLYWYQQILGQGPKLLIQFQNNGVVDDSQLPKDRFSAERLKGVDSTLKIQPAKLEDSAVYLCASSRLADHSTDTQYFGPGTRLTVL.

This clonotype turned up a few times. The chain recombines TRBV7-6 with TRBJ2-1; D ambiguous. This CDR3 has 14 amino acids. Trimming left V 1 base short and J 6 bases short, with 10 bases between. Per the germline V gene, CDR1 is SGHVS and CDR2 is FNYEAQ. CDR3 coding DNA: TGTGCCAGCAGCTTAGTTGTGGATCTCAATGAGCAGTTCTTC. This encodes CASSLVVDLNEQFF.

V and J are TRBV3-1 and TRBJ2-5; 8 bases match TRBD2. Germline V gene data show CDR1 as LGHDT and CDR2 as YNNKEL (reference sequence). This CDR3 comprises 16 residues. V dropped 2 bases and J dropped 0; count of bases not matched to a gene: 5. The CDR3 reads CASSQYQREYQETQYF. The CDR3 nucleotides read TGTGCCAGCAGCCAATACCAGCGGGAGTACCAAGAGACCCAGTACTTC.

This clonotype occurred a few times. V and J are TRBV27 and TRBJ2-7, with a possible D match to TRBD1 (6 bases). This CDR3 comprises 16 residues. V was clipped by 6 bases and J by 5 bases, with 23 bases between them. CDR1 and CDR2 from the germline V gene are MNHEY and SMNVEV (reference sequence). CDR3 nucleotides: TGTGCCAGCAGCCTAAGGGACGGGGACACCCCCCACGAGCAGTACTTC. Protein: CASSLRDGDTPHEQYF.

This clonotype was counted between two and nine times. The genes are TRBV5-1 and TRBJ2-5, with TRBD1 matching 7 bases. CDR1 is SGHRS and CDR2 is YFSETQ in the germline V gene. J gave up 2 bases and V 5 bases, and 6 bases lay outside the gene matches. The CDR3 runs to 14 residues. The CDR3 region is CASRLGTAQETQYF. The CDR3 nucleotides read TGCGCCAGCAGATTAGGGACAGCTCAAGAGACCCAGTACTTC. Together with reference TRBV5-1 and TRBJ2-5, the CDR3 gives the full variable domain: KAGVTQTPRYLIKTRGQQVTLSCSPISGHRSVSWYQQTPGQGLQFLFEYFSETQRNKGNFPGRFSGRQFSNSRSEMNVSTLELGDSALYLCASRLGTAQETQYFGPGTRLLVL.

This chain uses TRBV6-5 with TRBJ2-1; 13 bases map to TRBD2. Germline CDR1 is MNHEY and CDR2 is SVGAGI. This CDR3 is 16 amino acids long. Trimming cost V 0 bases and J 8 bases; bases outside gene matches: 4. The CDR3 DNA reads TGTGCCAGCAGTTACTCGATCGGACTAGCGGGAGATGAGCAGTTCTTC. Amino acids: CASSYSIGLAGDEQFF.

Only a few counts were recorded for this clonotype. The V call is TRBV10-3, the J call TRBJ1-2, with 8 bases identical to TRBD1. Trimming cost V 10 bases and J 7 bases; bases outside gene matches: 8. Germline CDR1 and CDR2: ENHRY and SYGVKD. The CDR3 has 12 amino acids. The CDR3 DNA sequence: TGTGCCACCCGACAGGGGCGCGGTGGCTACACCTTC. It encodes CATRQGRGGYTF.

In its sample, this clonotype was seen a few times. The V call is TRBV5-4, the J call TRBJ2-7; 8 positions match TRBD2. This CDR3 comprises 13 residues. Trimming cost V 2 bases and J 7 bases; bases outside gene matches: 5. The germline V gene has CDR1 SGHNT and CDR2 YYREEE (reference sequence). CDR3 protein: CASSFGGAGEQYF. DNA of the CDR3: TGTGCCAGCAGCTTCGGGGGGGCGGGAGAGCAGTACTTC.

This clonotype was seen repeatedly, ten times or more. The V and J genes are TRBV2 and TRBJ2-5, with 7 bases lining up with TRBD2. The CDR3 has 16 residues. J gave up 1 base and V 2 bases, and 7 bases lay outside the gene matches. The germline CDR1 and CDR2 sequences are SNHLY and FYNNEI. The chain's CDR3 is CASSEWLAALQETQYF. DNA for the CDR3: TGTGCCAGCAGTGAATGGCTAGCGGCTCTCCAAGAGACCCAGTACTTC.

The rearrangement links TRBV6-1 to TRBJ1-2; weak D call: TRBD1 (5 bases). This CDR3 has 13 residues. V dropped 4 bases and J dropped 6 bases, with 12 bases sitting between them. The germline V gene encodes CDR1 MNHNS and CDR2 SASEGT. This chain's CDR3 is CASSGTLRDGYTF. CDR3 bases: TGTGCCAGCAGTGGGACCCTCAGGGATGGCTACACCTTC.

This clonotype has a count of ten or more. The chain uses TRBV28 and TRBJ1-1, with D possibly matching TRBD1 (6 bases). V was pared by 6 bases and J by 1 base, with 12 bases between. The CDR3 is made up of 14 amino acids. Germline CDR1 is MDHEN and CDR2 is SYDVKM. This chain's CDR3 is CASRGAEKNTEAFF. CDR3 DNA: TGTGCCAGCAGGGGGGCGGAGAAGAACACTGAAGCTTTCTTT.

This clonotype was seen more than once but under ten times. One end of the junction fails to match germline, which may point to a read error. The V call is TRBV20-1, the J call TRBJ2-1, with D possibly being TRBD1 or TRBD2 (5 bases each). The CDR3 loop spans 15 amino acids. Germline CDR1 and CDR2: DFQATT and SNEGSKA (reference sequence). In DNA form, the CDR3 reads TGCAGTGCAAGAGTCGGGGCTAGTACCTACAATGAGCAGTTCTTC. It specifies CSARVGASTYNEQFF.

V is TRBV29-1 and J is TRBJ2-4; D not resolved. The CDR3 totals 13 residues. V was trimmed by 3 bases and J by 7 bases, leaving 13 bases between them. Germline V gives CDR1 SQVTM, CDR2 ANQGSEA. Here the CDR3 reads CSVEPSPHNIQYF. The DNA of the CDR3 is TGCAGCGTTGAGCCCAGTCCTCATAACATTCAGTACTTC.

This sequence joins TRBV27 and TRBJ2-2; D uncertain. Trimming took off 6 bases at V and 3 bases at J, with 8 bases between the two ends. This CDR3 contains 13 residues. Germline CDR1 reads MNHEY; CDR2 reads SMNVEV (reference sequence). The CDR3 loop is CASSPQDTGELFF. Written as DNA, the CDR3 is TGTGCCAGCAGCCCACAAGACACCGGGGAGCTGTTTTTT.